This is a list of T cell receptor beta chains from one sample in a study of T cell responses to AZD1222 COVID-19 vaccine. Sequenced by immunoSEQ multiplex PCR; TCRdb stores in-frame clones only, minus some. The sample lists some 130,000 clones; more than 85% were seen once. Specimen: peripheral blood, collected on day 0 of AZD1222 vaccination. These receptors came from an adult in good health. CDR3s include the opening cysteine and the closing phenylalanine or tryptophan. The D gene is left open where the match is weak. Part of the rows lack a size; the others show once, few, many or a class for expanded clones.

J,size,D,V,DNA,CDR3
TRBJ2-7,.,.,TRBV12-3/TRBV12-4,TGTGCCAGCAGTTTGGTTCCCTACGAGCAGTACTTC,CASSLVPYEQYF
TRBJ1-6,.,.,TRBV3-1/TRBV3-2,TGTGCCAGCAGCCAGGGACGGGATAATTCACCCCTCCACTTT,CASSQGRDNSPLHF
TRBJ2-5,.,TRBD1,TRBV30,TGTGCCTGGAGGGACAGGGCCTTAAGAGAGACCCAGTACTTC,CAWRDRALRETQYF
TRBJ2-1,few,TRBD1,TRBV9,TGTGCCAGCAGCGAGGGGACAGGGGGCTCCAGGGGTGAGCAGTTCTTC,CASSEGTGGSRGEQFF
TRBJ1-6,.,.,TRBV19,TGTGCCAGTAGTATCGGGGGGACCTATAATTCACCCCTCCACTTT,CASSIGGTYNSPLHF
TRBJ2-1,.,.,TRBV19,TGTGCCAGTAGTTCCCGCGGGCCTGATGAGCAGTTCTTC,CASSSRGPDEQFF
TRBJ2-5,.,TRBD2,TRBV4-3,TGCGCCAGCAGCCCTCTCGGGGGGGAGACCCAGTACTTC,CASSPLGGETQYF
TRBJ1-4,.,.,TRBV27,TGTGCCAGCAGTTTCTTTCGGCGGGCCGGAAATAATGAAAAACTGTTTTTT,CASSFFRRAGNNEKLFF
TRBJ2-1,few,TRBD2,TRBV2,TGTGCCAGCAGTGAGACTAGCGGGACGTGGAGTAATGAGCAGTTCTTC,CASSETSGTWSNEQFF
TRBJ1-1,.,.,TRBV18,TGTGCCAGCTCACCAAGGCGACAGGAAAAACTGAACACTGAAGCTTTCTTT,CASSPRRQEKLNTEAFF
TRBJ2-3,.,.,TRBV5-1,TGCGCCAGCAGACTTCCGGGACCAAGCACAGATACGCAGTATTTT,CASRLPGPSTDTQYF
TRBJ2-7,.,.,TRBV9,TGTGCCAGCAGCGTAGGCCTCCAGGCCTACGAGCAGTACTTC,CASSVGLQAYEQYF
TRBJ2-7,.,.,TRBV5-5,TGTGCCAGCAGCTCCCCGCCGCGGGGAGTTTACGAGCAGTACTTC,CASSSPPRGVYEQYF
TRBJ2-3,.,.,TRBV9,TGTGCCAGCAGCGGTGATACGCAGTATTTT,CASSGDTQYF
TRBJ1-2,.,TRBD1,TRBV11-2,TGTGCCAGCAGCAGAGCGACAGGGGGGATCTATGGCTACACCTTC,CASSRATGGIYGYTF
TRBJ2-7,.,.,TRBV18,TGTGCCAGCTCAAAAGTTGATAGCTCCTACGAGCAGTACTTC,CASSKVDSSYEQYF
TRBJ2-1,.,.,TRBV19,TGTGCCAGTAGTATAGAAAGGGGGGGATGGAATGAGCAGTTCTTC,CASSIERGGWNEQFF
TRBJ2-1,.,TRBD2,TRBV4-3,TGCGCCAGCAGCCAAGGGGCTAGCGGAGTCAATGAGCAGTTCTTC,CASSQGASGVNEQFF
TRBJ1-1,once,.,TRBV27,TGTGCCAGCAGTTTAAGCAGGGTTAACACTGAAGCTTTCTTT,CASSLSRVNTEAFF
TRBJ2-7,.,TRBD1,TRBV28,TGTGCCAGCAGTGGGTCGGGACAGGGAGGAGAAGGCGAGCAGTACTTC,CASSGSGQGGEGEQYF
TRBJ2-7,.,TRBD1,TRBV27,TGTGCCAGCAGTCCGGGACAGAACTACGAGCAGTACTTC,CASSPGQNYEQYF
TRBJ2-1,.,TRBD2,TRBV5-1,TGCGCCAGCAGCCCCGGGAGCGGGAGCTACAATGAGCAGTTCTTC,CASSPGSGSYNEQFF
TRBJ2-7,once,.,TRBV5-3,TGTGCCAGAAGCTTTCCTTACGAGCAGTACTTC,CARSFPYEQYF
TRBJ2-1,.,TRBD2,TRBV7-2,TGTGCCAGCAGCCGTCCAGGACTAGCGGGAAACAACGAGCAGTTCTTC,CASSRPGLAGNNEQFF
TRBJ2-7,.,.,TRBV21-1,TGTGCCAGCAGCTCGGGACTTCCACGGGGCCACGAGCAGTACTTC,CASSSGLPRGHEQYF
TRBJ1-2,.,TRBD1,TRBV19,TGTGCCAGTAGTACGGGACAGGTGGATGGCTACACCTTC,CASSTGQVDGYTF
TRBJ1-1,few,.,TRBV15,TGTGCCACCACGGATCTACAAAACATGAACACTGAAGCTTTCTTT,CATTDLQNMNTEAFF
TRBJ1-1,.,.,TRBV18,TGTGCCAGCTCACCTAGGGTTGACACTGAAGCTTTCTTT,CASSPRVDTEAFF
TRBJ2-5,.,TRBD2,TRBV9,TGTGCCAGCAGCGGCTCCGGGACTAGCGCGGAGACCCAGTACTTC,CASSGSGTSAETQYF
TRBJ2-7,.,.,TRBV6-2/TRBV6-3,TGTGCCAGCAGCCGCCGACAAGCCTACGAGCAGTACTTC,CASSRRQAYEQYF
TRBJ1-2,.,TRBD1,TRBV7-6,TGTGCCAGCAGTGATAGGACAGGGAGCTATGGCTACACCTTC,CASSDRTGSYGYTF
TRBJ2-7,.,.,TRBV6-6,TGTGCCAGCTCCGGCAGGGGTAGTTACGAGCAGTACTTC,CASSGRGSYEQYF
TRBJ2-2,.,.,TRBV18,TGTGCCAGCTCACCACTGGGTCGGACCAACACCGGGGAGCTGTTTTTT,CASSPLGRTNTGELFF
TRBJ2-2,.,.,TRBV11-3,TGTGCCAGCAGCTTAGATGGGGGAAATGCCGGGGAGCTGTTTTTT,CASSLDGGNAGELFF
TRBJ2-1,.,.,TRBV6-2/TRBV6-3,TGTGCCAGCAGTTGGTACAGCTCCTACAATGAGCAGTTCTTC,CASSWYSSYNEQFF
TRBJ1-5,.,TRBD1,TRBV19,TGTGCCAGTATTGACAGGGGGTTCAATCAGCCCCAGCATTTT,CASIDRGFNQPQHF
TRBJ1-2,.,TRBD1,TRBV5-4,TGTGCCAGCAGCCAAGACAGGGAACGAATGTTTAGCTACACCTTC,CASSQDRERMFSYTF
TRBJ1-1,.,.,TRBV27,TGTGCCAGCAGGATAAACAGGGCCACTGAAGCTTTCTTT,CASRINRATEAFF
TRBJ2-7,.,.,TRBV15,TGTGCCACCAGCAGACCCGGGACAAAATACGAGCAGTACTTC,CATSRPGTKYEQYF
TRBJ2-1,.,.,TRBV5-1,TGCGCCAGCAGCCCCCTCGGGCTTAATGAGCAGTTCTTC,CASSPLGLNEQFF
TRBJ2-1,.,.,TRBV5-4,TGTGCCAGCAGCCACAGGGAGGGCCTAGGAAATGAGCAGTTCTTC,CASSHREGLGNEQFF
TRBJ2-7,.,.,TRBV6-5,TGTGCCAGCAGCAGGGACATGGGCTACGAGCAGTACTTC,CASSRDMGYEQYF
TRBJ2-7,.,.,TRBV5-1,TGCGCCAGCAGCTTAGGGGGGCCCGACTACGAGCAGTACTTC,CASSLGGPDYEQYF
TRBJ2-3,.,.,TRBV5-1,TGCGCCAGCAACCGGGACCGTAGCACAGATACGCAGTATTTT,CASNRDRSTDTQYF
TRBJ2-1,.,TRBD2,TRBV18,TGTGCCAGCTCACCAGCTAGCGGGAGCCTCAATGAGCAGTTCTTC,CASSPASGSLNEQFF
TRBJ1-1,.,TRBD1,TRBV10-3,TGTGCCATCAGGGCGACAGGGGGCACTGAAGCTTTCTTT,CAIRATGGTEAFF
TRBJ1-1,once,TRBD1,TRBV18,TGTGCCAGCTCACCAGCGCGACAGGGCTTGGGGACTGAAGCTTTCTTT,CASSPARQGLGTEAFF
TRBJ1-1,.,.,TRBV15,TGTGCCACCAGCAGAGAACCAGCCGGGAGGACTGAAGCTTTCTTT,CATSREPAGRTEAFF
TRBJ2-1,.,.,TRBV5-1,TGCGCCAGCAGCTTGGACAGGAGCTCCTACAATGAGCAGTTCTTC,CASSLDRSSYNEQFF
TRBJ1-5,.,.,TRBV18,TGTGCCAGCTCATCCGGACGGAACAATCAGCCCCAGCATTTT,CASSSGRNNQPQHF
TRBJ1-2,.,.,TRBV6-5,TGTGCCTCCCGTATGACGGGAGCTAACTATGGCTACACCTTC,CASRMTGANYGYTF
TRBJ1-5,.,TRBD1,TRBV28,TGTGCCAGCAGTTCGGGACAGGGGTTAGGGGGCAATCAGCCCCAGCATTTT,CASSSGQGLGGNQPQHF
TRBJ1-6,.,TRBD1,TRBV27,TGTGCCAGTGGTTGGGACAGAGAATATTCACCCCTCCACTTT,CASGWDREYSPLHF